This TCR beta chain was identified in a study of blood T cells in healthy people across ages. The authors ran a second PCR of about 6 to 12 cycles using a sample-barcoded 5' primer and a J-beta primer mix. TCRdb redid the calling of the 5' RACE reads with MiXCR, one entry per CDR3 protein. The data show about 1,400,000 distinct CDR3 sequences, with 42% seen just once and roughly 7.9% held by the top ten. A note on this clonotype: One end of the junction varies from germline; a read error may be responsible.

This CDR3 region has 13 residues. Per germline, CDR1 ENHRY and CDR2 SYGVKD. This TCR came from a woman aged 18 to 35 in good health. V is TRBV10-3 and J is TRBJ1-5; D call uncertain. The sample comprised blood. The CDR3 reads CAISLLLNRPQHF. The CDR3 coding sequence is TGTGCCATCAGCCTACTCTTAAATCGGCCCCAGCATTTT.